Listed below are T cell receptor beta chains from one sample, sequenced in a study of regulatory T cells in long-lasting Graves disease. A single record per CDR3 protein comes from TCRdb applying MiXCR to the multiplex PCR reads. The profile shows fewer than 350,000 distinct CDR3 sequences, 15% to 20% of them singletons. The starting material was peripheral blood mononuclear cells (PBMCs), obtained at new diagnosis, from a patient treated with antithyroid drugs. The source is a female donor with Graves disease. The CDR3 runs from the conserved cysteine through the conserved F or W. Each record gives: V gene, clone size, J gene, D gene, CDR3 protein, CDR3 DNA. D genes are given only for firm matches. Clone size, where shown, is once, few, many, or a class for clones that have expanded.

>TRBV7-2|few|TRBJ2-5|NA
CASSFSEMPETQYF
TGTGCCAGCAGCTTCAGTGAAATGCCGGAGACCCAGTACTTC
>TRBV12-3/TRBV12-4|NA|TRBJ1-2|NA
CASSLDGAGGYTF
TGTGCCAGCTCCCTGGACGGGGCCGGGGGCTACACCTTC
>TRBV30|many|TRBJ1-5|NA
CAWSVQGDQPQHF
TGTGCCTGGAGTGTACAAGGGGATCAGCCCCAGCATTTT
>TRBV14|few|TRBJ2-2|TRBD1
CASSQLGRGPIITGELFF
TGTGCCAGCAGCCAATTAGGCAGGGGGCCGATAATCACCGGGGAGCTGTTTTTT
>TRBV30|many|TRBJ1-1|NA
CAWTVGITTEAFF
TGTGCCTGGACTGTTGGGATCACCACTGAAGCTTTCTTT
>TRBV11-2|many|TRBJ1-6|TRBD1
CASAGQMNSPLHF
TGTGCCAGTGCGGGACAGATGAATTCACCCCTCCACTTT
>TRBV12-3/TRBV12-4|many|TRBJ2-7|TRBD2
CAGAVGLAGEQYF
TGTGCCGGAGCCGTGGGACTAGCCGGCGAGCAGTACTTC
>TRBV6-2/TRBV6-3|many|TRBJ1-3|NA
CASKLGNTIYF
TGTGCCAGCAAATTAGGAAACACCATATATTTT
>TRBV19|many|TRBJ1-2|TRBD1
CASSRQGARGYTF
TGTGCCAGTAGCAGACAGGGGGCGCGAGGCTACACCTTC
>TRBV28|NA|TRBJ1-5|NA
CASSLWSVISNQPQHF
TGTGCCAGCAGTTTATGGTCAGTCATTAGCAATCAGCCCCAGCATTTT
>TRBV2|medium-sized|TRBJ2-5|NA
CASSDEARAYF
TGTGCCAGCAGTGATGAAGCTCGGGCGTACTTC
>TRBV6-1|many|TRBJ1-1|NA
CASTPLLNTEAFF
TGTGCCAGCACCCCACTGTTGAACACTGAAGCTTTCTTT
>TRBV2|many|TRBJ2-1|TRBD2
CASSGTSYNEQFF
TGTGCCAGCAGTGGGACTAGCTACAATGAGCAGTTCTTC
>TRBV24-1|NA|TRBJ2-5|NA
CTTSDPQLTRFGETQYF
TGTACCACCAGTGATCCTCAACTTACAAGGTTTGGAGAGACCCAGTACTTC
>TRBV25-1|few|TRBJ2-2|NA
CASSRPVPTGELFF
TGTGCCAGCAGTCGTCCTGTACCCACCGGGGAGCTGTTTTTT
>TRBV29-1|many|TRBJ2-7|TRBD2
CSVVIAGGGYEQYF
TGCAGCGTCGTTATAGCGGGAGGGGGGTACGAGCAGTACTTC
>TRBV30|many|TRBJ1-5|NA
CAGGGSSQPQHF
TGTGCCGGAGGGGGGAGTTCTCAGCCCCAGCATTTT
>TRBV29-1|many|TRBJ2-5|NA
CSAKVLVPRETQYF
TGCAGCGCCAAGGTACTAGTGCCGCGAGAGACCCAGTACTTC
>TRBV11-2|many|TRBJ2-3|NA
CASSLVYGPWRDTDTQYF
TGTGCCAGCAGCTTAGTTTATGGGCCGTGGAGGGACACAGATACGCAGTATTTT
>TRBV6-5|many|TRBJ2-1|TRBD2
CASSYSKLAGQYNEQFF
TGTGCCAGCAGTTATAGCAAACTAGCGGGCCAATACAATGAGCAGTTCTTC
>TRBV2|NA|TRBJ2-1|TRBD2
CATQPGLAGGYNEQFF
TGTGCCACCCAGCCCGGACTAGCGGGAGGGTACAATGAGCAGTTCTTC
>TRBV9|NA|TRBJ2-1|TRBD2
CASSVGPSGYSYRNEQFF
TGTGCCAGCAGCGTAGGGCCTAGCGGCTACTCCTACCGCAATGAGCAGTTCTTC
>TRBV11-2|many|TRBJ1-5|TRBD1
CASSQGQENQPQHF
TGTGCCAGCAGCCAAGGACAGGAGAATCAGCCCCAGCATTTT